This section outlines one T cell receptor beta chain sequence together with its context. Antigen: not known. The data were obtained in a study of cytomegalovirus exposure and HLA in healthy donors. The wider study: A later analysis reported the 120 or so validation repertoires used the same platform as the 666 first-cohort repertoires. Study outcomes and limitations: First-cohort TCR clusters were later found to tend to co-occur in the 90 to 150 validation repertoires. Researchers counted around 150 TCR beta chains as cytomegalovirus-associated.

Produced via immunoSEQ multiplex PCR; TCRdb's table is partial and in-frame only. The top ten clones hold 0.35% to 0.45% of a sample with around 250,000 clones, around 91% of them seen once. The CDR3 spans 15 residues. The germline V gene encodes CDR1 SGHNT and CDR2 YYREEE (reference sequence). Trimming removed 1 base from V and 10 bases from J; junction bases left unmatched: 13. The sample taken for sequencing was PBMCs. The gene calls are TRBV5-4 and TRBJ1-1, with 7 bases matching TRBD1. The origin of this receptor is a woman under 30 in good health and CMV-seronegative. The CDR3 sequence: CASSLNLGDRERAFF. As DNA, the CDR3 is TGTGCCAGCAGCTTGAATTTGGGTGACAGGGAGCGAGCTTTCTTT.